Listed below are T cell receptor beta chains from one sample, sequenced in a study of blood T cell repertoires in COVID-19. Using immunoSEQ multiplex PCR, the repertoire was profiled, and TCRdb retains in-frame clones only, with some absent. The sample has roughly 130,000 clones, around 88% seen once; the top ten hold 2% to 2.5%. Sequencing input: PBMCs or T cells enriched from blood (not recorded which). The receptor set was obtained from a woman in her 50s who had recovered from COVID-19. The CDR3 runs from the conserved cysteine through the conserved F or W. D genes are given only for firm matches. Clone size appears in some rows only: once, few, many, or a class for an expanded clone.

.	.	TRBV2	TRBJ1-5	CASTEWDINQPQHF	TGTGCCAGCACCGAATGGGACATTAATCAGCCCCAGCATTTT
.	.	TRBV5-1	TRBJ2-7	CASTLREGYEQYF	TGCGCCAGCACATTGCGGGAAGGGTACGAGCAGTACTTC
.	.	TRBV3-1/TRBV3-2	TRBJ1-5	CASSQEMEVKGSSQPQHF	TGTGCCAGCAGCCAAGAAATGGAGGTAAAGGGTTCTAGTCAGCCCCAGCATTTT
TRBD1	.	TRBV6-5	TRBJ2-7	CASKDRGGMYEQYF	TGTGCCAGCAAGGACAGGGGAGGGATGTACGAGCAGTACTTC
.	few	TRBV11-2	TRBJ2-5	CASSLERETQYF	TGTGCCAGCAGCTTAGAACGGGAGACCCAGTACTTC
.	.	TRBV3-1/TRBV3-2	TRBJ2-2	CASSHLQGSNTGELFF	TGTGCCAGCAGCCACTTACAGGGATCGAACACCGGGGAGCTGTTTTTT
.	.	TRBV7-9	TRBJ1-1	CASSLELDRNTEAFF	TGTGCCAGCAGCTTAGAACTCGACAGGAACACTGAAGCTTTCTTT
.	.	TRBV5-1	TRBJ2-5	CASSPQGQETQYF	TGCGCCAGCAGCCCGCAGGGACAAGAGACCCAGTACTTC
TRBD1	once	TRBV5-5	TRBJ1-2	CASSPGTGSRGYTF	TGTGCCAGCAGCCCCGGGACAGGGTCACGGGGCTACACCTTC
TRBD1	.	TRBV3-1/TRBV3-2	TRBJ1-4	CASSQAGGFSEKLFF	TGTGCCAGCAGCCAAGCAGGGGGATTTAGTGAAAAACTGTTTTTT
TRBD1	.	TRBV18	TRBJ1-1	CASSPSAGGSNTEAFF	TGTGCCAGCTCACCGTCCGCAGGGGGATCCAACACTGAAGCTTTCTTT
TRBD2	.	TRBV6-5	TRBJ2-3	CASNARGGARDTQYF	TGTGCCAGCAACGCCCGCGGGGGGGCCCGGGATACGCAGTATTTT
.	.	TRBV12-3/TRBV12-4	TRBJ2-7	CASSLGGPYEQYF	TGTGCCAGCAGTTTAGGGGGCCCCTACGAGCAGTACTTC
TRBD1	.	TRBV27	TRBJ1-1	CASRLLQGSQNTEAFF	TGTGCCAGCAGATTGTTACAGGGGTCACAGAACACTGAAGCTTTCTTT
.	.	TRBV19	TRBJ1-2	CASRVSGGTYGYTF	TGTGCCAGTAGAGTTTCGGGGGGGACCTATGGCTACACCTTC
TRBD1	.	TRBV11-3	TRBJ2-7	CASRFSGTGYVGNEQYF	TGTGCCAGCAGGTTCTCAGGGACAGGGTATGTGGGGAACGAGCAGTACTTC
.	.	TRBV20-1	TRBJ2-7	CSASRDGGGYEQYF	TGCAGTGCTAGTAGAGATGGGGGAGGTTACGAGCAGTACTTC
.	.	TRBV12-3/TRBV12-4	TRBJ2-7	CASSRGSYEQYF	TGTGCCAGCAGCCGGGGTTCCTACGAGCAGTACTTC
TRBD2	.	TRBV30	TRBJ2-2	CAWSAHSAGGHNTGELFF	TGTGCCTGGAGTGCACACTCAGCGGGGGGCCATAATACCGGGGAGCTGTTTTTT
TRBD1	.	TRBV5-4	TRBJ2-5	CASSLKTGGTQETQYF	TGTGCCAGCAGCCTTAAGACAGGGGGAACCCAAGAGACCCAGTACTTC
.	.	TRBV19	TRBJ2-2	CASSIGEFTGELFF	TGTGCCAGTAGTATCGGGGAGTTCACCGGGGAGCTGTTTTTT
TRBD1	once	TRBV7-2	TRBJ1-2	CASSPPGQGAPGYTF	TGTGCCAGCAGCCCACCGGGACAGGGGGCCCCTGGCTACACCTTC
TRBD1	few	TRBV27	TRBJ1-5	CASSPRGDSSNQPQHF	TGTGCCAGCAGCCCCCGAGGGGACAGTAGCAATCAGCCCCAGCATTTT